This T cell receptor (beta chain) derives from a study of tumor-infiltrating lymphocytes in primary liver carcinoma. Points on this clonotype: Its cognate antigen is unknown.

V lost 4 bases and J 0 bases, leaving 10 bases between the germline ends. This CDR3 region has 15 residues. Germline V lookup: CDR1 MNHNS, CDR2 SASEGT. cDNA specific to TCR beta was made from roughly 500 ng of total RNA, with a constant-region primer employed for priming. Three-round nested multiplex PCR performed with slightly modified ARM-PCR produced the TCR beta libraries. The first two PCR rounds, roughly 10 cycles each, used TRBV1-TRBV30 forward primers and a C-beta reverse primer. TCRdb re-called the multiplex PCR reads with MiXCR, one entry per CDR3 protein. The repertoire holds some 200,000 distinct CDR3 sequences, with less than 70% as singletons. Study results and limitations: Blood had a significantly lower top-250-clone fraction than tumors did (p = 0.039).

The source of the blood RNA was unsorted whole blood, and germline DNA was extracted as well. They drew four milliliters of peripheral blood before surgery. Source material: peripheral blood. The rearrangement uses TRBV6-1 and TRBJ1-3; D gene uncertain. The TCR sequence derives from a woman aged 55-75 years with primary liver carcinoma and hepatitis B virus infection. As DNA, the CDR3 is TGTGCCAGCAGTGGGAATCTCGGCTCTGGAAACACCATATATTTT. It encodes CASSGNLGSGNTIYF.